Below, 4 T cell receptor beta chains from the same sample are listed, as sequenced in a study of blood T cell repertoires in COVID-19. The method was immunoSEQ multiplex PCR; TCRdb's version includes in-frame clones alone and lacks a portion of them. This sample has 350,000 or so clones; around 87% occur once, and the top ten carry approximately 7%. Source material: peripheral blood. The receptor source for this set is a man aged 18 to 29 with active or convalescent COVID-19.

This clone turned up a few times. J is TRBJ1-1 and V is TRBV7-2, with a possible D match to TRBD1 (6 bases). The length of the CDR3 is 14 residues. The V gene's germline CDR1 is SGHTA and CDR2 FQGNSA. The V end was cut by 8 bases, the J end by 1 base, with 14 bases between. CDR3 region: CASASGVGNTEAFF. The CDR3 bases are TGTGCCAGCGCCTCAGGGGTTGGGAACACTGAAGCTTTCTTT.

CDR3 sequence reads: CASSIDRGSYEQYF. As DNA, the CDR3 is TGTGCCAGTAGTATAGACAGGGGCTCCTACGAGCAGTACTTC. The chain joins TRBV19 to TRBJ2-7; the D gene is possibly TRBD1 (6 bases). Germline loops: CDR1 LNHDA, CDR2 SQIVND (reference sequence). The CDR3 loop spans 14 amino acids. V gave up 0 bases and J gave up 0 bases, with 6 bases separating them.

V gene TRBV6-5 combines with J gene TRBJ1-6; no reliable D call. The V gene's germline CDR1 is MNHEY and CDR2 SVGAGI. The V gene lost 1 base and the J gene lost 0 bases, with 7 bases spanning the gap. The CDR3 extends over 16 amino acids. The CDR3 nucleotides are TGTGCCAGCAGTTACTTCGCGGACTCCTATAATTCACCCCTCCACTTT. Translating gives CASSYFADSYNSPLHF.

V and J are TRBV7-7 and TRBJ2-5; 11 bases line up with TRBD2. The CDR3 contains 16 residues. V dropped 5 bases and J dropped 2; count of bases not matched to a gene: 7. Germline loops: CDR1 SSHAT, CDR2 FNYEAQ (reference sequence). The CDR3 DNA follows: TGTGCCAGCAGCACCCACTTAGCGGGGGGGCAAGAGACCCAGTACTTC. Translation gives CASSTHLAGGQETQYF. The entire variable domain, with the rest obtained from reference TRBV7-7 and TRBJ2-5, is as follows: GAGVSQSPRYKVTKRGQDVTLRCDPISSHATLYWYQQALGQGPEFLTYFNYEAQPDKSGLPSDRFSAERPEGSISTLTIQRTEQRDSAMYRCASSTHLAGGQETQYFGPGTRLLVL.